The clone carrying this T cell receptor beta chain was seen more than once but under ten times. Its antigen is not known. These data are taken from a study of T-cell memory formation after mild COVID-19. The overall study: Most TCR clusters belonged to a single donor. General study results and limits: Clones shrinking between day 15 and 85 showed a balanced CD4/CD8 split, and those that grew later tilted toward CD4+. The finding that pre-infection memory included some responding clones suggested that cross-reactive memory joined.

A 5'RACE reaction primed in the constant segment made cDNA libraries of TCR alpha and TCR beta, and these carried sample barcodes and UMIs. TCRdb independently ran MiXCR on the 5' RACE reads; one entry per CDR3 protein. Among approximately 490,000 distinct CDR3 sequences, roughly 20% were seen once, and the ten largest hold approximately 12%. Material for sequencing was PBMCs or a T cell subset sorted from them (not recorded which). The clonotype originates from an adult woman who had mild COVID-19 (a few samples of this study predate the infection). Cell type and time point are not known.

CDR3 protein: CASSASRVAAGANVLTF. CDR3 DNA sequence: TGTGCCAGCAGCGCGTCAAGGGTTGCGGCTGGGGCCAACGTCCTGACTTTC. The V call is TRBV5-6, the J call TRBJ2-6; no clear D. Germline loops: CDR1 SGHDT, CDR2 YYEEEE. Trimming removed 4 bases at V and 2 bases at J, with 16 bases between. This CDR3 comprises 17 residues.